Here is one T cell receptor (beta chain) with its context. The sample comes from a study of brain metastases from non-small cell lung cancer. This CDR3 is built from 17 residues. Trimming removed 1 base at V and 4 bases at J, with 17 bases between. Per the germline V gene, CDR1 is SGHVS and CDR2 is FNYEAQ. The protocol was immunoSEQ multiplex PCR, while the TCRdb copy is restricted to in-frame clones and leaves out a portion. The table records some 1,300 clones, roughly 80% of them present only once. Sequencing was carried out using tumor-adjacent normal tissue. The rearrangement uses TRBV7-6 and TRBJ1-3; D is perhaps TRBD1 (6 bases). The receptor was derived from a donor at least 40 years old with non-small cell lung cancer. CDR3 nucleotide sequence: TGTGCCAGCAGCTTAGGAAGATTAGGGGACATGGGAAACACCATATATTTT. Encoded protein: CASSLGRLGDMGNTIYF.